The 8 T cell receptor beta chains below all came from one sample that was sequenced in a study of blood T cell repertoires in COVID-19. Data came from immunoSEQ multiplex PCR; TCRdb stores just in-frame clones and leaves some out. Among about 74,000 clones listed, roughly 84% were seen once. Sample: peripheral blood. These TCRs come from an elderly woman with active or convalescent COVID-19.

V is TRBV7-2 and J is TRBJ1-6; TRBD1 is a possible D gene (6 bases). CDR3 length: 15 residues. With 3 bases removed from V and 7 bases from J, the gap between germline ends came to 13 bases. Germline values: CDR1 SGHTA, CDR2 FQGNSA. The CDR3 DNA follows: TGTGCCAGCAGCTTTACAGGGAAATTAAATTCACCCCTCCACTTT. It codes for CASSFTGKLNSPLHF.

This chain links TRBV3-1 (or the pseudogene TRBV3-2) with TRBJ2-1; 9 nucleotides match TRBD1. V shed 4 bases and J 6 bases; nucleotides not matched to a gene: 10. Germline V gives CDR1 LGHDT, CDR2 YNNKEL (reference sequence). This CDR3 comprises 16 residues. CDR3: CASSPAGTGHINEQFF. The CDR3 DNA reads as TGTGCCAGCAGCCCCGCCGGGACAGGGCATATCAATGAGCAGTTCTTC.

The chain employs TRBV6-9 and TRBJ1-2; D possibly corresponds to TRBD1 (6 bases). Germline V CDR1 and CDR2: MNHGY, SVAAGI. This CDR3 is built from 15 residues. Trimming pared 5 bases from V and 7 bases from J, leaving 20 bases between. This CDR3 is CASSQNRDGAFGYTF. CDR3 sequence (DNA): TGTGCCAGCAGTCAAAACAGGGACGGAGCATTTGGCTACACCTTC.

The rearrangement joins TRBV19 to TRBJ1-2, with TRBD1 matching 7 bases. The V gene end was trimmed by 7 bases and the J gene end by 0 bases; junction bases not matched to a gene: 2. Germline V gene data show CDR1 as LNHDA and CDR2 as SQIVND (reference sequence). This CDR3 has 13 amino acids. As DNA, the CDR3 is TGTGCCAGTACTGACAGGGCTAACTATGGCTACACCTTC. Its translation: CASTDRANYGYTF.

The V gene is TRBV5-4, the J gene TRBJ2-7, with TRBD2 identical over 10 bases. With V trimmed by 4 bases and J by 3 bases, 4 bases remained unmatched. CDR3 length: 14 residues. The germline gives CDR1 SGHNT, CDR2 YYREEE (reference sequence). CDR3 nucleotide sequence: TGTGCCAGCAGCGGACTAGCGGTGTTCTACGAGCAGTACTTC. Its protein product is CASSGLAVFYEQYF. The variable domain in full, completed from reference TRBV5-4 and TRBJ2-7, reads ETGVTQSPTHLIKTRGQQVTLRCSSQSGHNTVSWYQQALGQGPQFIFQYYREEENGRGNFPPRFSGLQFPNYSSELNVNALELDDSALYLCASSGLAVFYEQYFGPGTRLTVT.

The CDR3 here is CASQSGRLAGENNEQFF. DNA for the CDR3: TGTGCCAGCCAGTCCGGTAGACTAGCGGGGGAAAACAATGAGCAGTTCTTC. The rearrangement joins TRBV11-2 to TRBJ2-1, with TRBD2 matching over 12 bases. J gave up 5 bases and V 8 bases, and 13 bases lay outside the gene matches. The CDR3 extends over 17 amino acids. CDR1 SGHAT and CDR2 FQNNGV come from the germline V gene.

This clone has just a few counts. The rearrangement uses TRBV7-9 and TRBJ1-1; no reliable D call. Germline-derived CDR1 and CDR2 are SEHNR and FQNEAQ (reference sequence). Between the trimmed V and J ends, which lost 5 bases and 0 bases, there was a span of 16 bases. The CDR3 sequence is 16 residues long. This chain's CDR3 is CASSAQETPMNTEAFF. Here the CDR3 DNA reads TGTGCCAGCAGCGCTCAGGAAACACCTATGAACACTGAAGCTTTCTTT.

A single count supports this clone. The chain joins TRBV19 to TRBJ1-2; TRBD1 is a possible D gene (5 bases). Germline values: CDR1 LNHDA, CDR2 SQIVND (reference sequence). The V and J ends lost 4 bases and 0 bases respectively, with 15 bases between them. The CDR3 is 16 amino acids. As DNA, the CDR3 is TGTGCCAGTAGTACCCTCGGGGGGTCAGCTAACTATGGCTACACCTTC. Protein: CASSTLGGSANYGYTF. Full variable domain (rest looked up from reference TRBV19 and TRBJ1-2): DGGITQSPKYLFRKEGQNVTLSCEQNLNHDAMYWYRQDPGQGLRLIYYSQIVNDFQKGDIAEGYSVSREKKESFPLTVTSAQKNPTAFYLCASSTLGGSANYGYTFGSGTRLTVV.